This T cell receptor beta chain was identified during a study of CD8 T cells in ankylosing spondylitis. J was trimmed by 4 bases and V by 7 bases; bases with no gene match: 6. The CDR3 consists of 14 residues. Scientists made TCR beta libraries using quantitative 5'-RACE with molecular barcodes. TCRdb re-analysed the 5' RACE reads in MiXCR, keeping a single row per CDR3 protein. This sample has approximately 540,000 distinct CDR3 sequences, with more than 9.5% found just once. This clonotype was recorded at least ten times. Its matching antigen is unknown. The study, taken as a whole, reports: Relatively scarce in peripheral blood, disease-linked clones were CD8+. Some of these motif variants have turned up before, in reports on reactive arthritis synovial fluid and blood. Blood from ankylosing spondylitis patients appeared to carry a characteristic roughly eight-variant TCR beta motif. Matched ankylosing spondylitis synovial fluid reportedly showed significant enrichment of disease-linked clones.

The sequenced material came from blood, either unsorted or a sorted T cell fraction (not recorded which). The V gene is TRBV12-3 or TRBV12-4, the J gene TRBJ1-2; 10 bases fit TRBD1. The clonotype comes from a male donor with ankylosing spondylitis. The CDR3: CASTRQGASYGYTF. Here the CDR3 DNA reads TGTGCCAGCACTCGACAGGGGGCGAGCTATGGCTACACCTTC.